One and the same sample provided the 6 T cell receptor beta chains below, sequenced in a study of regulatory T cells in long-lasting Graves disease. According to the study, TCR beta libraries were built with iRepertoire HTBI primers and CDR3-region Arm-PCR. From the multiplex PCR reads, TCRdb called clonotypes with MiXCR, one entry per CDR3 protein. The sample contains around 450,000 distinct CDR3 sequences, roughly 21% of which appear only once. The time point: persistent/refractory GD, antithyroid drugs over 5 years with positive TRAb. The TCR library was made from RNA that had been extracted from PBMCs in TRIzol. This sample comprised peripheral blood mononuclear cells (PBMCs), obtained when the disease was refractory, from a patient treated with antithyroid drugs. These receptors all come from a female donor with Graves disease.

The chain combines TRBV29-1 with TRBJ2-7; 7 bases are shared with TRBD2. Losses at the gene ends were 7 bases for V and 2 bases for J; bases not matched to a gene: 8. This CDR3 contains 13 residues. Germline assignment: CDR1 SQVTM and CDR2 ANQGSEA. CDR3: CSASGTITYEQYF. Here the CDR3 DNA reads TGCAGCGCCTCCGGGACTATCACCTACGAGCAGTACTTC.

This clonotype was recorded many times. V gene TRBV6-2 or TRBV6-3 combines with J gene TRBJ2-5, with unresolved D. The ends were cut back, 0 bases at V and 4 bases at J, with 9 bases in the middle. CDR3 length: 14 residues. Germline V gene data show CDR1 as MNHEY and CDR2 as SVGEGT. The CDR3 protein is CASSYSKGLETQYF. The DNA of the CDR3 is TGTGCCAGCAGTTACTCGAAGGGCTTAGAGACCCAGTACTTC.

This clonotype was seen only a few times. The J gene is TRBJ2-1, the V gene TRBV9; TRBD2 agrees at 7 bases. Losses at the gene ends were 0 bases for V and 9 bases for J; bases not matched to a gene: 9. The CDR3 has 15 residues. The germline gives CDR1 SGDLS, CDR2 YYNGEE. CDR3 in DNA: TGTGCCAGCAGCGTAGCGCCCCTGGGGGGGGTTGAGCAGTTCTTC. As protein: CASSVAPLGGVEQFF.

The genes are TRBV9 and TRBJ1-2; unclear D gene. V was cut by 4 bases and J by 5 bases, with 15 bases left in between. Germline V gives CDR1 SGDLS, CDR2 YYNGEE. There are 14 residues in the CDR3. CDR3 residues: CASSPEDRSYGYTF. The CDR3, as DNA: TGTGCCAGCAGCCCCGAGGACCGATCATATGGCTACACCTTC.

This clonotype was observed a few times. CDR3 nucleotide sequence: TGTGCCAGCAGCTTAGCGGGCAGGGGGCTAGGCAAGTACGAGCAGTACTTC. Translating gives CASSLAGRGLGKYEQYF. J is TRBJ2-7 and V is TRBV7-2; 8 bases fit TRBD1. The CDR3 spans 17 residues. Losses at the gene ends were 0 bases for V and 4 bases for J; bases not matched to a gene: 11. Germline loops: CDR1 SGHTA, CDR2 FQGNSA.

The gene calls are TRBV20-1 and TRBJ1-6, with D perhaps TRBD1 (5 bases). The CDR3 sequence is 15 residues long. Trimming took off 1 base at V and 7 bases at J, with 14 bases between the two ends. Germline lookup yields CDR1 DFQATT and CDR2 SNEGSKA (reference sequence). The CDR3 DNA follows: TGCAGTGCTAGAGCCCCGGGACCGCGGAATTCACCCCTCCACTTT. This codes for CSARAPGPRNSPLHF.